Sequencing of this T cell receptor (beta chain) was carried out in a study of OX40 agonist ivuxolimab in advanced cancers. The table came from immunoSEQ multiplex PCR; TCRdb's copy has only in-frame clones and leaves some out. The sample yields tens of thousands of clones, nearly 90% seen once. V was pared by 5 bases and J by 1 base, with 14 bases between. The CDR3 is 15 residues long. Germline CDR1 and CDR2: SEHNR and FQNEAQ (reference sequence). Sequencing was performed on CD4+ or CD8+ T cells sorted from blood, taken in a trial of the OX40 agonist ivuxolimab. The chain carries TRBV7-9 and TRBJ1-1; D might be TRBD1 (5 bases). The TCR comes from an adult with an advanced solid tumor such as melanoma, head and neck, liver or kidney cancer. This CDR3 reads CASSRLGGGNTEAFF. The DNA for the CDR3 is TGTGCCAGCAGCCGCCTAGGTGGGGGGAACACTGAAGCTTTCTTT.